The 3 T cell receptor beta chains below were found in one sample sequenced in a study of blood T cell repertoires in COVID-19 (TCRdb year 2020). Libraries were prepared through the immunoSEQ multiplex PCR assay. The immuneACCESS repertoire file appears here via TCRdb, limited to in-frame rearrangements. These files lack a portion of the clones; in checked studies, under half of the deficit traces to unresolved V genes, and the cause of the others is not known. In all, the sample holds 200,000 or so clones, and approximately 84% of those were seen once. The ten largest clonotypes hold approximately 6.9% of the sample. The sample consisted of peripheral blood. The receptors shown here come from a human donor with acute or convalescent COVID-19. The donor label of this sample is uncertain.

The CDR3 region has the DNA TGCGCCAGCAGCCTGGATGTGGGGCCCGGTGAAAAACTGTTTTTT. It yields the protein CASSLDVGPGEKLFF. V and J are TRBV5-1 and TRBJ1-4; possibly TRBD1 for D (5 bases). CDR1 is SGHRS and CDR2 is YFSETQ in the germline V gene. CDR3 length equals 15 residues. Trimming removed 4 bases from V and 7 bases from J, with 17 bases in between.

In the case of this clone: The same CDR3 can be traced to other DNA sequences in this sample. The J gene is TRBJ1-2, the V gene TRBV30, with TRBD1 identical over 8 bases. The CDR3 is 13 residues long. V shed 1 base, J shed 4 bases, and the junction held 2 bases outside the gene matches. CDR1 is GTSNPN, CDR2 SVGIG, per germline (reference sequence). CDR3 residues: CAWSGQGAYGYTF. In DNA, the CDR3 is TGTGCCTGGAGTGGGCAGGGGGCCTATGGCTACACCTTC.

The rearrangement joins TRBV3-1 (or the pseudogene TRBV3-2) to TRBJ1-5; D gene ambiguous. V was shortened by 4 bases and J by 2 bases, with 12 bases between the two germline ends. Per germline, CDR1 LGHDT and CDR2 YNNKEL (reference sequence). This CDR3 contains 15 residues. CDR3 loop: CASSRDAVGNQPQHF. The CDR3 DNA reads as TGTGCCAGCAGCCGTGATGCGGTGGGCAATCAGCCCCAGCATTTT.